The 6 T cell receptor beta chains below were found in one sample sequenced in a study of T cells in Graves' hyperthyroidism and ophthalmopathy. Amplification targeted TCR beta CDR3 regions from RNA transcripts. Using the HTBI primer set, a first-round RT-PCR was run on the TCR CDR3. A single record per CDR3 protein comes from TCRdb applying MiXCR to the multiplex PCR reads. There are 450,000 to 700,000 distinct CDR3 sequences in the sample; 46% occur only once, and 15% to 20% lies in the top ten. The sample was peripheral blood or thyroid tissue (not recorded which). Every receptor here comes from an adult woman with Graves' disease, either hyperthyroidism or ophthalmopathy (not recorded which).

Concerning this clonotype: The conserved final phenylalanine or tryptophan is absent from the CDR3, which likely points to a read error. It is unclear where the CDR3 begins or ends on the DNA, so no DNA is shown, and the CDR3 is as TCRdb lists it. CDR3 sequence: CASRPRGLNT. The chain couples TRBV11-2 to TRBJ2-6; the table's D call of TRBD2 was not tested on the DNA. CDR1 and CDR2 from the germline V gene are SGHAT and FQNNGV. Counting both end residues, the CDR3 totals 10 amino acids.

The V call is TRBV7-6, the J call TRBJ2-6; 10 bases line up with TRBD1. Trimming removed 5 bases from V and 4 bases from J; junction bases left unmatched: 11. The germline V gene has CDR1 SGHVS and CDR2 FNYEAQ. The CDR3 has 18 amino acids. CDR3 sequence reads: CASSPRDRGYTGANVLTF. CDR3 DNA sequence: TGTGCCAGCAGCCCGCGGGACAGGGGATACACCGGGGCCAACGTCCTGACTTTC.

The rearrangement joins TRBV7-9 to TRBJ2-5, with D possibly matching TRBD2 (7 bases). Germline lookup yields CDR1 SEHNR and CDR2 FQNEAQ (reference sequence). The V gene lost 2 bases and the J gene lost 7 bases, with 14 bases spanning the gap. The CDR3 is made up of 14 amino acids. The CDR3 loop reads CASSLFGGLGTQYF. CDR3 nucleotides: TGTGCCAGCAGCTTATTCGGGGGGCTCGGGACCCAGTACTTC.

The V gene is TRBV7-3, the J gene TRBJ1-4; D uncertain. The germline V and J ends were trimmed by 8 bases and 5 bases, with 12 bases remaining between them. This CDR3 comprises 13 residues. The germline V gene encodes CDR1 SGHTA and CDR2 FQGTGA. CDR3 coding DNA: TGTGCCAGCGGGCCCGGTCCAAATGAAAAACTGTTTTTT. Protein sequence: CASGPGPNEKLFF.

The V gene is TRBV7-2, the J gene TRBJ1-1; no clear D. This CDR3 has 12 residues. Germline loops: CDR1 SGHTA, CDR2 FQGNSA. Between the trimmed V and J ends, which lost 5 bases and 11 bases, there was a span of 15 bases. The chain's CDR3 is CASSANGVMAFF. The DNA for the CDR3 is TGTGCCAGCAGCGCCAATGGTGTAATGGCTTTCTTT.

The chain is built from TRBV18 and TRBJ1-1; D possibly corresponds to TRBD1 (5 bases). The length of the CDR3 is 18 residues. Germline V lookup: CDR1 KGHSH, CDR2 LQKENI. V was trimmed by 2 bases and J by 4 bases, leaving 23 bases between them. The CDR3 loop reads CASSPNHLGAPRGTEAFF. The CDR3 DNA sequence: TGTGCCAGCTCACCAAACCACCTAGGGGCGCCTCGGGGCACTGAAGCTTTCTTT.